This T cell receptor beta chain comes out of a study of metastatic and nonmetastatic thyroid tumors. About the study: Malignant and benign thyroid patients had repertoires compared in peripheral blood and tumor or nodule tissue. Findings of the study overall: TCR beta diversity was reportedly significantly higher in malignant thyroid tumors than benign nodules, in blood and tumor.

Germline V lookup: CDR1 MNHNY, CDR2 SVGAGI (reference sequence). The CDR3 is made up of 16 amino acids. V was cut by 0 bases and J by 0 bases, with 11 bases left in between. This clone appeared a few times. The antigen remains undetermined. Patients had received no treatment of any kind before thyroid surgery. Original processing notes: Variation in CDR3 across clinicopathological groups served as the basis for constructing a distant-metastasis classifier in papillary thyroid cancer. TCRdb re-called the PCR reads through MiXCR. These V and J calls rely on TCRdb rather than the paper's analysis. Of 55,000 or so clones detected, roughly 15% appear once; the ten largest clones hold under 3%.

The TCR comes from a female donor with papillary thyroid cancer or a benign thyroid nodule (not recorded which). Some clones in this sample may be carry-over from other donors' samples. The sample taken for sequencing was blood. The gene calls are TRBV6-6 and TRBJ1-1, with TRBD1 as a possible D gene (5 bases). The CDR3 here is CASSYSTWGMNTEAFF. The CDR3 DNA follows: TGTGCCAGCAGTTACTCAACATGGGGCATGAACACTGAAGCTTTCTTT.